What follows is one TCR beta chain and its context. The protocol was immunoSEQ multiplex PCR, while the TCRdb copy is restricted to in-frame clones and leaves out a portion. This sample yields over 150,000 clones, of which more than 80% are seen a single time; around 6.2% belongs to the top ten. The CDR3 is 16 residues long. Per germline, CDR1 MDHEN and CDR2 SYDVKM. V was cut by 5 bases and J by 8 bases, with 21 bases left in between. These data are taken from a study of blood T cell repertoires in COVID-19. Study-wide background: Sources were T cells, B-cell-depleted T cells, or PBMCs; the material itself was cDNA or gDNA.

This chain joins TRBV28 and TRBJ2-2, with D hard to call. This sequence was found in a man aged 40-55 years who had recovered from COVID-19. Sample: PBMCs or T cells enriched from blood (not recorded which). Here the CDR3 DNA reads TGTGCCAGCAGTCCTTTAGGAGAGGTCAAGGCGGGGGAGCTGTTTTTT. Translated, it gives CASSPLGEVKAGELFF.